Below, 31 T cell receptor beta chains from the same sample are listed, as sequenced in a study of molecular identifiers for immune sequencing clone quantification. TCRdb re-derived calls from the PCR reads in MiXCR, one entry per CDR3 protein. The data contain about 67,000 distinct CDR3 sequences, 17% of them singletons. Sequences were obtained from naive CD8+ T cells from blood, with Jurkat cell RNA spiked in. The subset was: FACS-sorted CD8+CD4-CCR7+CD45RA+ naive T cells. All receptors come from a human donor in good health. Some libraries in this study had Jurkat cell RNA spiked in.

V is TRBV7-3 and J is TRBJ2-1, with D perhaps given as TRBD1 or TRBD2 (5 bases each). The length of the CDR3 is 15 residues. Looked up from germline, CDR1 is SGHTA and CDR2 is FQGTGA. V was clipped by 8 bases and J by 5 bases, with 19 bases between them. CDR3 nucleotide sequence: TGTGCCAGCGGCCCCCGGGACCCCCCCCACAATGAGCAGTTCTTC. It is translated as CASGPRDPPHNEQFF.

This clonotype was picked up many times. V usage is TRBV11-2 and J usage is TRBJ2-1; 14 nucleotides line up with TRBD2. V gave up 8 bases and J gave up 8 bases; unmatched junction bases: 8. CDR3 length: 15 amino acids. The V gene's germline CDR1 is SGHAT and CDR2 FQNNGV. In DNA form, the CDR3 reads TGTGCCAGCGGACAAGGGACTAGCGGGAGCTATGAGCAGTTCTTC. It encodes CASGQGTSGSYEQFF.

This clonotype was seen many times. The J gene is TRBJ2-3, the V gene TRBV27, with 8 positions matching TRBD2. The V gene's germline CDR1 is MNHEY and CDR2 SMNVEV (reference sequence). Germline trimming cut 5 bases from V and 0 bases from J; bases unmatched to any gene: 7. The CDR3 runs 16 residues. CDR3 coding DNA: TGTGCCAGCAGTCCCGGGACTAGACCTAGCACAGATACGCAGTATTTT. Its translation is CASSPGTRPSTDTQYF.

In its sample, this clonotype was seen many times. The CDR3 nucleotides read TGTGCCAGCAGTTTAGCGCGCCCGAACACTGAAGCTTTCTTT. Protein: CASSLARPNTEAFF. This chain joins TRBV12-3 or TRBV12-4 and TRBJ1-1; D call uncertain. This CDR3 region has 14 residues. V lost 0 bases and J lost 1, with 6 bases in between.

This clonotype has a count of ten or more. This chain connects TRBV27 to TRBJ2-2; D gene uncertain. Germline CDR1 is MNHEY and CDR2 is SMNVEV (reference sequence). The CDR3 contains 14 residues. The V end lost 4 bases, the J end lost 1 base, and 7 bases lay between the germline ends. CDR3 sequence reads: CASSWLGNTGELFF. CDR3 DNA: TGTGCCAGCAGTTGGTTAGGGAACACCGGGGAGCTGTTTTTT.

Concerning this clonotype: Being one base from a much bigger clone, this may be a read error. This rearrangement joins TRBV25-1 to TRBJ2-7, with 7 bases lining up with TRBD1. Trimming removed 4 bases from V and 9 bases from J; junction bases left unmatched: 9. Germline V gene lookup returns CDR1 MGHDK and CDR2 SYGVNS. CDR3 length: 13 residues. This CDR3 is CASSGAAPGGQYF. The DNA for the CDR3 is TGTGCCAGCAGTGGGGCAGCCCCAGGGGGGCAGTACTTC.

This clonotype was picked up many times. The chain joins TRBV5-5 to TRBJ1-5; no reliable D call. Trimming removed 5 bases at V and 0 bases at J, with 9 bases between. The CDR3 is made up of 14 amino acids. CDR1 and CDR2 from the germline V gene are SGHKS and YYEKEE (reference sequence). CDR3 region: CASSFRYSNQPQHF. In DNA form, the CDR3 reads TGTGCCAGCAGTTTCCGATATAGCAATCAGCCCCAGCATTTT.

This clonotype was recorded at least ten times. This sequence joins TRBV10-3 and TRBJ2-3; tentatively, D is TRBD1 (6 bases). Germline values: CDR1 ENHRY, CDR2 SYGVKD. The CDR3 has 13 residues. With 10 bases removed from V and 4 bases from J, the gap between germline ends came to 15 bases. For the CDR3, the DNA is TGTGCCAGCGAGGGGGTAGGATCAGATACGCAGTATTTT. Residues: CASEGVGSDTQYF.

This chain links TRBV15 with TRBJ2-6, with D possibly matching TRBD1 (6 bases). The CDR3 has 17 residues. V was cut by 10 bases and J by 1 base, with 20 bases left in between. In germline, CDR1 is LNHNV, CDR2 YYDKDF (reference sequence). CDR3: CANTTGSLGSGANVLTF. For the CDR3, the DNA is TGTGCCAACACAACAGGGTCTTTAGGGTCTGGGGCCAACGTCCTGACTTTC.

This clonotype was recorded a few times. The rearrangement joins TRBV5-5 to TRBJ2-5, with 12 bases matching TRBD1. J lost 5 bases, V lost 2 bases, and 10 bases had no gene match. The germline gives CDR1 SGHKS, CDR2 YYEKEE (reference sequence). The CDR3 sequence is 17 residues long. The CDR3 reads CASSFIPGQGAVETQYF. The CDR3 DNA reads as TGTGCCAGCAGCTTCATTCCGGGACAGGGGGCTGTCGAGACCCAGTACTTC.

This clonotype was counted many times. This chain links TRBV10-3 with TRBJ2-7, with D hard to call. This CDR3 comprises 13 residues. Germline CDR1 reads ENHRY; CDR2 reads SYGVKD. The V gene lost 8 bases and the J gene lost 3 bases, with 14 bases spanning the gap. CDR3 residues: CAIARTIFYEQYF. CDR3 DNA: TGTGCCATCGCCCGCACAATCTTCTACGAGCAGTACTTC.

In its sample, this clonotype was seen many times. The chain carries TRBV7-8 and TRBJ2-7, with 8 bases matching TRBD2. Unmatched junction bases numbered 8, after V lost 4 bases and J lost 3 bases. Germline values: CDR1 SGHVS, CDR2 FQNEAQ. This CDR3 contains 15 residues. The CDR3 spells CASSSLGGRIYEQYF. CDR3 bases: TGTGCCAGCAGCTCCCTCGGCGGGAGGATCTACGAGCAGTACTTC.

In its sample, this clonotype was seen a few times. It may be a read error: a sequence one base away is much more abundant. The chain has TRBV20-1 and TRBJ2-7; D is possibly TRBD1 (6 bases). The V end lost 0 bases, the J end lost 5 bases, and 20 bases lay between the germline ends. The CDR3 runs 16 residues. Germline CDR1 reads DFQATT; CDR2 reads SNEGSKA (reference sequence). The CDR3 nucleotides read TGCAGTGCTAGAGATTCCCCGGGACACGCTGAGGACGAGCAGTACTTC. Its translation is CSARDSPGHAEDEQYF.

This clonotype came up many times. The gene calls are TRBV29-1 and TRBJ1-1; D remains unclear. V was cut by 5 bases and J by 1 base, with 11 bases left in between. CDR3 size: 13 residues. Germline CDR1 SQVTM, CDR2 ANQGSEA. The CDR3 coding sequence is TGCAGCGTTACAGTAACTCGGAACACTGAAGCTTTCTTT. It translates to CSVTVTRNTEAFF.

This clonotype has a count of ten or more. The chain carries TRBV7-8 and TRBJ1-2; TRBD1 matches at 10 bases. In germline, CDR1 is SGHVS, CDR2 FQNEAQ. After removal of 1 base from V and 4 bases from J, the junction contained 3 bases not matched to a gene. The CDR3 is 15 residues long. The CDR3 region is CASSLGGQGIYGYTF. In DNA form, the CDR3 reads TGTGCCAGCAGCTTAGGGGGACAGGGGATCTATGGCTACACCTTC.

A few counts support this clonotype. The V call is TRBV14, the J call TRBJ2-7, with TRBD2 identical over 9 bases. This CDR3 has 16 amino acids. The V segment lost 4 bases and the J segment 2 bases; nucleotides outside the gene matches: 9. Per germline, CDR1 SGHDN and CDR2 FVKESK. The CDR3 sequence: CASSPIAGAITYEQYF. In DNA form, the CDR3 reads TGTGCCAGCAGCCCGATAGCGGGGGCGATAACCTACGAGCAGTACTTC. The whole variable domain, remainder taken from reference TRBV14 and TRBJ2-7, is EAGVTQFPSHSVIEKGQTVTLRCDPISGHDNLYWYRRVMGKEIKFLLHFVKESKQDESGMPNNRFLAERTGGTYSTLKVQPAELEDSGVYFCASSPIAGAITYEQYFGPGTRLTVT.

The table lists this clonotype with many counts. This chain joins TRBV5-1 and TRBJ2-7, with a tentative D call TRBD1 (5 bases). This CDR3 region has 13 residues. V was cut by 2 bases and J by 3 bases, with 9 bases left in between. The V gene's germline CDR1 is SGHRS and CDR2 YFSETQ. In DNA, the CDR3 is TGCGCCAGCAGCTTTACAGGACGCTACGAGCAGTACTTC. It is translated as CASSFTGRYEQYF. Together with reference TRBV5-1 and TRBJ2-7, the CDR3 gives the full variable domain: KAGVTQTPRYLIKTRGQQVTLSCSPISGHRSVSWYQQTPGQGLQFLFEYFSETQRNKGNFPGRFSGRQFSNSRSEMNVSTLELGDSALYLCASSFTGRYEQYFGPGTRLTVT.

In its sample, this clonotype was seen many times. The genes are TRBV14 and TRBJ1-1; tentatively, D is TRBD1 (5 bases). CDR1 is SGHDN and CDR2 is FVKESK in the germline V gene. CDR3 size: 16 residues. Trimming removed 0 bases from V and 4 bases from J, with 15 bases in between. The chain's CDR3 is CASSQDSRLGGTEAFF. CDR3 in DNA: TGTGCCAGCAGCCAAGATTCGCGGTTGGGGGGCACTGAAGCTTTCTTT.

This clonotype occurred a few times. V usage is TRBV4-1 and J usage is TRBJ2-3; 7 nucleotides agree with TRBD2. This CDR3 is built from 14 residues. With V trimmed by 4 bases and J by 3 bases, 4 bases remained unmatched. Germline V gene data show CDR1 as MGHRA and CDR2 as YSYEKL. CDR3 sequence (DNA): TGCGCCAGCAGCCGGGGGGGGGGGACAGATACGCAGTATTTT. Its protein is CASSRGGGTDTQYF.

This clonotype was counted many times. This chain uses TRBV5-5 with TRBJ2-3; D possibly corresponds to TRBD1 (5 bases). Per germline, CDR1 SGHKS and CDR2 YYEKEE (reference sequence). With 1 base removed from V and 3 bases from J, the gap between germline ends came to 18 bases. The CDR3 is 17 residues long. DNA for the CDR3: TGTGCCAGCAGCTTGCCCTCCCCCTCGGACACGACAGATACGCAGTATTTT. As protein: CASSLPSPSDTTDTQYF.

As regards this clonotype: A much larger clone differs by one base, so this may be a read error. V and J are TRBV12-3 or TRBV12-4 and TRBJ2-3; D is uncertain. This CDR3 comprises 12 residues. The CDR3 DNA sequence: TGTGCCAGCAGTTTACAATCAGATACGCGGTATTTT. Protein sequence: CASSLQSDTRYF.

The chain combines TRBV19 with TRBJ2-7; no clear D gene. This CDR3 spans 13 amino acids. Per the germline V gene, CDR1 is LNHDA and CDR2 is SQIVND (reference sequence). V was clipped by 3 bases and J by 7 bases, with 13 bases between them. CDR3 sequence reads: CASSIKTGLEQYF. The CDR3 DNA follows: TGTGCCAGTAGTATTAAGACGGGCTTGGAGCAGTACTTC.

This clonotype was recorded a few times. The chain combines TRBV27 with TRBJ1-6; D is uncertain. Germline V gene sequence: CDR1 MNHEY, CDR2 SMNVEV (reference sequence). There are 13 residues in the CDR3. V lost 2 bases, J lost 13 bases, and 12 bases lay in between. The CDR3 DNA reads TGTGCCAGCAGTTTAGTCGGAGGGTACCCCCTCCACTTT. Protein sequence: CASSLVGGYPLHF.

About this clonotype itself: A much larger clone is a single base away; this may be a read error. The chain has TRBV7-9 and TRBJ2-1, with D hard to call. CDR1 is SEHNR, CDR2 FQNEAQ, per germline (reference sequence). The CDR3 covers 11 residues. The CDR3 nucleotides read TGTACCAGCAGCACCGAAAATGAGCAGTTCTTC. Amino acids: CTSSTENEQFF. The whole variable domain, remainder taken from reference TRBV7-9 and TRBJ2-1, is DTGVSQNPRHKITKRGQNVTFRCDPISEHNRLYWYRQTLGQGPEFLTYFQNEAQLEKSRLLSDRFSAERPKGSFSTLEIQRTEQGDSAMYLCTSSTENEQFFGPGTRLTVL.

This clonotype occurred many times. The genes are TRBV29-1 and TRBJ2-7; possibly TRBD1 or TRBD2 for D (6 bases each). Trimming cost V 7 bases and J 3 bases, with 16 bases left between them. The CDR3 covers 13 residues. Germline assignment: CDR1 SQVTM and CDR2 ANQGSEA. Here the CDR3 reads CSAAGGHFYEQYF. CDR3 DNA sequence: TGCAGCGCAGCCGGGGGACACTTCTACGAGCAGTACTTC.

This clonotype was seen ten or more times. The rearrangement joins TRBV7-9 to TRBJ1-4, with 8 bases that match TRBD1. Germline trimming cut 4 bases from V and 11 bases from J; bases unmatched to any gene: 15. CDR1 is SEHNR, CDR2 FQNEAQ, per germline (reference sequence). This CDR3 contains 16 residues. CDR3 amino acids: CASSSVLRDRRGKLFF. The CDR3 DNA is TGTGCCAGCAGCTCAGTGCTCAGGGACAGGCGGGGGAAACTGTTTTTT.

The chain carries TRBV5-6 and TRBJ2-1; 10 nucleotides match TRBD2. In germline, CDR1 is SGHDT, CDR2 YYEEEE. Trimming took 4 bases from V and 12 from J; bases not matched to a gene: 16. The CDR3 runs to 16 residues. CDR3 DNA sequence: TGTGCCAGCAGCCCGCGACTAGCGGGCCAACCTTCTGGGCAGTTCTTC. It codes for CASSPRLAGQPSGQFF.

This clonotype was observed many times. V and J are TRBV7-2 and TRBJ2-4, with TRBD1 matching over 10 bases. Germline V gene lookup returns CDR1 SGHTA and CDR2 FQGNSA. The CDR3 runs to 14 residues. V trimming: 2 bases; J trimming: 8 bases; junction bases outside the gene matches: 3. This CDR3 is CASSLLGQGDIQYF. In DNA, the CDR3 is TGTGCCAGCAGCTTATTAGGACAGGGGGACATTCAGTACTTC.

This clonotype appeared many times. The chain has TRBV9 and TRBJ2-7; D not resolved. CDR1 is SGDLS, CDR2 YYNGEE, per germline. This CDR3 is built from 15 residues. Between the trimmed V and J ends, which lost 0 bases and 3 bases, there was a span of 13 bases. CDR3 region: CASSVGWGGNYEQYF. The CDR3 nucleotides are TGTGCCAGCAGCGTAGGGTGGGGTGGAAACTACGAGCAGTACTTC.

There are many counts of this clonotype. This chain uses TRBV30 with TRBJ1-4; no reliable D call. Germline assignment: CDR1 GTSNPN and CDR2 SVGIG (reference sequence). V lost 4 bases and J lost 4, with 13 bases in between. The CDR3 has 14 residues. CDR3 sequence: CAWTPGILNEKLFF. CDR3 coding DNA: TGTGCCTGGACCCCGGGGATTCTTAATGAAAAACTGTTTTTT.

In its sample, this clonotype was seen many times. The chain links TRBV6-6 to TRBJ1-5; 7 bases are shared with TRBD1. Trimming cost V 8 bases and J 7 bases; bases outside gene matches: 17. The CDR3 is made up of 16 amino acids. Germline CDR1 and CDR2: MNHNY and SVGAGI (reference sequence). CDR3 region: CASETSLQGPRQPQHF. For the CDR3, the DNA is TGTGCCAGCGAAACATCCCTACAGGGGCCACGGCAGCCCCAGCATTTT.